The rows below give T cell receptor beta chains drawn from one sample of a study of OX40 agonist ivuxolimab in advanced cancers. Here immunoSEQ multiplex PCR was the method, and the copy in TCRdb shows in-frame clones only, minus some. This repertoire shows some 95,000 clones, 70% to 90% found once; its top ten account for 3% to 4%. Sequencing was performed on CD4+ or CD8+ T cells sorted from blood, taken in a trial of the OX40 agonist ivuxolimab. The receptors stem from an adult with an advanced solid tumor such as melanoma, head and neck, liver or kidney cancer. Both conserved end residues are part of each CDR3. A D gene is named only where the DNA matches it firmly. The listing skips clone size in some rows; elsewhere it reads once, few, many or a size class.

>TRBD2|TRBV10-3|.|TRBJ2-7
CAISTGTSGYEQYF
TGTGCCATCAGTACCGGGACTAGCGGCTACGAGCAGTACTTC
>.|TRBV7-8|.|TRBJ2-5
CASSLRVAVRETQYF
TGTGCCAGCAGCTTAAGGGTAGCAGTACGAGAGACCCAGTACTTC
>.|TRBV7-9|.|TRBJ2-2
CASSLVTDPRVRYGELFF
TGTGCCAGCAGCTTGGTGACGGATCCTCGGGTTCGGTACGGGGAGCTGTTTTTT
>.|TRBV28|.|TRBJ2-2
CASSLAGLELFF
TGTGCCAGCAGTTTGGCGGGGCTGGAGCTGTTTTTT
>.|TRBV6-1|once|TRBJ2-1
CASSGDPVYNEQFF
TGTGCCAGCAGTGGGGACCCGGTGTACAATGAGCAGTTCTTC
>.|TRBV28|.|TRBJ1-5
CASRSNREGYQPQHF
TGTGCCAGCAGATCCAACAGGGAGGGCTATCAGCCCCAGCATTTT
>.|TRBV4-2|.|TRBJ2-7
CASSQAGTSPSYEQYF
TGTGCCAGCAGCCAGGCCGGGACATCGCCCTCCTACGAGCAGTACTTC
>TRBD1|TRBV28|.|TRBJ2-3
CASRVLGQGRTDTQYF
TGTGCCAGCAGGGTCCTGGGACAGGGAAGGACAGATACGCAGTATTTT
>.|TRBV5-4|.|TRBJ2-3
CASGKRGGTDTQYF
TGTGCCAGCGGAAAACGTGGGGGCACAGATACGCAGTATTTT
>.|TRBV30|.|TRBJ2-3
CAWSVATGTDTQYF
TGTGCCTGGAGTGTAGCGACAGGCACAGATACGCAGTATTTT
>.|TRBV7-9|.|TRBJ2-1
CASSSAGAVEQFF
TGTGCCAGCAGCTCGGCGGGGGCCGTTGAGCAGTTCTTC
>.|TRBV2|.|TRBJ2-3
CASSPTGLSTDTQYF
TGTGCCAGCAGTCCTACTGGATTAAGCACAGATACGCAGTATTTT
>.|TRBV19|.|TRBJ2-1
CASSIIPLLVVRYNEQFF
TGTGCCAGTAGTATAATCCCCCTCCTAGTGGTACGTTACAATGAGCAGTTCTTC
>TRBD1|TRBV14|.|TRBJ2-1
CASSPLAQGVNEQFF
TGTGCCAGCAGCCCACTTGCACAGGGGGTCAATGAGCAGTTCTTC
>TRBD2|TRBV7-2|.|TRBJ2-3
CASSPGLAGGPDTQYF
TGTGCCAGCAGCCCTGGACTAGCGGGAGGCCCAGATACGCAGTATTTT
>TRBD1|TRBV4-1|few|TRBJ2-1
CASSQAGQGYNEQFF
TGCGCCAGCAGCCAGGCAGGACAGGGCTACAATGAGCAGTTCTTC
>.|TRBV27|.|TRBJ2-3
CASSPPTSTDTQYF
TGTGCCAGCAGTCCCCCCACTAGCACAGATACGCAGTATTTT
>.|TRBV6-6|.|TRBJ1-1
CASSYGGREAFF
TGTGCCAGCAGTTATGGGGGGCGGGAAGCTTTCTTT
>.|TRBV7-2|once|TRBJ2-5
CASSPGWLEETQYF
TGTGCCAGCAGTCCAGGGTGGTTGGAGGAGACCCAGTACTTC
>.|TRBV11-2|once|TRBJ1-3
CASSRVSSGNTIYF
TGTGCCAGCAGCCGGGTCAGCTCTGGAAACACCATATATTTT
>.|TRBV28|.|TRBJ2-5
CASSPLGAGETQYF
TGTGCCAGCAGTCCCCTCGGGGCTGGAGAGACCCAGTACTTC
>TRBD2|TRBV12-5|.|TRBJ2-1
CASGYHGGGEQFF
TGTGCTAGTGGTTATCATGGGGGGGGTGAGCAGTTCTTC
>TRBD1|TRBV28|.|TRBJ2-5
CASSTGLTGDGETQYF
TGTGCCAGCAGCACTGGATTGACAGGGGACGGAGAGACCCAGTACTTC
>.|TRBV6-5|.|TRBJ1-2
CASTTSAGYGYTF
TGTGCCAGCACCACTTCCGCTGGCTATGGCTACACCTTC
>.|TRBV10-3|.|TRBJ2-5
CAISALRARTQETQYF
TGTGCCATCAGTGCCCTAAGGGCTCGGACCCAAGAGACCCAGTACTTC
>.|TRBV4-1|once|TRBJ1-5
CASSQTITRGPNQPQHF
TGCGCCAGCAGCCAGACCATTACGCGAGGGCCCAATCAGCCCCAGCATTTT
>TRBD1|TRBV13|few|TRBJ2-7
CASSSSTGFKNEQYF
TGTGCCAGCAGCTCCTCGACAGGGTTTAAGAACGAGCAGTACTTC
>TRBD1|TRBV30|once|TRBJ2-2
CAFDRGAGELFF
TGTGCCTTTGACAGGGGGGCAGGGGAGCTGTTTTTT
>.|TRBV7-2|.|TRBJ2-3
CASSLEALGGGTDTQYF
TGTGCCAGCAGCTTAGAGGCCCTAGGGGGGGGCACAGATACGCAGTATTTT
>.|TRBV7-8|.|TRBJ2-2
CASSLSLHNTGELFF
TGTGCCAGCAGCTTATCCCTACACAACACCGGGGAGCTGTTTTTT
>.|TRBV4-3|.|TRBJ1-3
CASSQTTGFGNTIYF
TGCGCCAGCAGCCAAACGACAGGCTTTGGAAACACCATATATTTT
>.|TRBV7-9|.|TRBJ2-2
CASSPRLNTGELFF
TGTGCCAGCAGCCCCAGGCTCAACACCGGGGAGCTGTTTTTT
>.|TRBV5-8|.|TRBJ1-2
CASSLWVQGNYGYTF
TGTGCCAGCAGCTTGTGGGTGCAGGGGAACTATGGCTACACCTTC
>.|TRBV11-2|.|TRBJ2-3
CASSSKPYREDTQYF
TGTGCCAGCAGCTCCAAACCTTACAGGGAGGATACGCAGTATTTT
>.|TRBV5-4|.|TRBJ2-7
CASSLYRGSTYEQYF
TGTGCCAGCAGCTTGTATAGGGGATCCACCTACGAGCAGTACTTC
>.|TRBV6-5|.|TRBJ2-7
CASSYSWQGGAEQYF
TGTGCCAGCAGTTACTCTTGGCAGGGAGGTGCCGAGCAGTACTTC
>TRBD1|TRBV2|.|TRBJ2-7
CASTITGTGGSYEQYF
TGTGCCAGCACTATAACCGGGACAGGGGGCTCCTACGAGCAGTACTTC
>TRBD1|TRBV7-2|.|TRBJ2-7
CASSPRDRGGYEQYF
TGTGCCAGCAGCCCCCGGGACAGGGGCGGCTACGAGCAGTACTTC
>TRBD1|TRBV4-3|.|TRBJ2-5
CASSQFRDSQETQYF
TGCGCCAGCAGCCAGTTCCGGGACAGCCAAGAGACCCAGTACTTC
>.|TRBV7-9|.|TRBJ2-2
CASSNPMATTGELFF
TGTGCCAGCAGCAACCCTATGGCGACGACCGGGGAGCTGTTTTTT
>.|TRBV28|.|TRBJ2-2
CASSFFGELFF
TGTGCCAGCAGTTTCTTCGGGGAGCTGTTTTTT
>TRBD1|TRBV7-9|.|TRBJ2-7
CASSPSSGGYEQYF
TGTGCCAGCAGCCCTAGCTCAGGGGGCTACGAGCAGTACTTC
>.|TRBV7-3|.|TRBJ2-1
CASSLTGPETRFF
TGTGCCAGCAGCTTAACCGGACCTGAGACCAGGTTCTTC
>.|TRBV30|.|TRBJ1-2
CAWSSGRAWYGYTF
TGTGCCTGGAGTTCAGGCAGGGCTTGGTATGGCTACACCTTC
>.|TRBV5-1|.|TRBJ2-1
CASAPGTDYNEQFF
TGCGCCAGCGCACCCGGGACTGACTACAATGAGCAGTTCTTC